This TCR beta chain was identified in a study of T cells in localized non-small cell lung cancer. This CDR3 contains 15 residues. Trimming took 4 bases from V and 1 from J, leaving 13 bases between them. Germline CDR1 is ENHRY and CDR2 is SYGVKD. Repertoires were generated with immunoSEQ multiplex PCR, while TCRdb's copy carries only in-frame clones and drops some. Among about 10,000 clones listed, roughly 84% were seen once. The chain has TRBV10-3 and TRBJ1-1; possible D gene TRBD1, 6 bases. Here the sequenced sample was peripheral blood, taken before any cancer treatment. The sequence came from a male donor aged 60 or older with stage III lung adenocarcinoma. In nucleotides, the CDR3 is TGTGCCATCAGTGTAGCGGGACACCCGAACACTGAAGCTTTCTTT. Amino acids: CAISVAGHPNTEAFF.